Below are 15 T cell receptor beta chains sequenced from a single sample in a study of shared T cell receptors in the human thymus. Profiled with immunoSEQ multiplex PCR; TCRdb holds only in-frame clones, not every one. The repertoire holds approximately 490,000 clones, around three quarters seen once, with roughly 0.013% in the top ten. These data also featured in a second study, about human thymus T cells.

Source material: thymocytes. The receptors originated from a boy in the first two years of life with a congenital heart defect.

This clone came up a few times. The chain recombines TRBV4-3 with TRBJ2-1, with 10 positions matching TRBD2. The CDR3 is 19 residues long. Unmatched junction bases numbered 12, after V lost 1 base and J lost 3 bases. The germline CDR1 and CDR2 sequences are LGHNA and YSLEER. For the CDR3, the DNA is TGCGCCAGCAGCCAAGTAATCTCCGAGCGGGAGGGGGGCTACAATGAGCAGTTCTTC. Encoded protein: CASSQVISEREGGYNEQFF.

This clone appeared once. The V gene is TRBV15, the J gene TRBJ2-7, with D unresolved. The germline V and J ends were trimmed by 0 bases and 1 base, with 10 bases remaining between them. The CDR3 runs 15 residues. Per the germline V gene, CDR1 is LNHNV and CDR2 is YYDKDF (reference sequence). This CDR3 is CATSRDWAGSYEQYF. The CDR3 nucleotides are TGTGCCACCAGCAGAGATTGGGCAGGATCCTACGAGCAGTACTTC.

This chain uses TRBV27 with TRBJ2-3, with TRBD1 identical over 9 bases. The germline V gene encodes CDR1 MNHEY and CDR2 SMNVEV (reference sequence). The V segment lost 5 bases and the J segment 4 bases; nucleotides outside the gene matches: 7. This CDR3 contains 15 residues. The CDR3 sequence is CASSHGTGSADTQYF. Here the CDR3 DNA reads TGTGCCAGCAGTCACGGGACAGGGAGTGCAGATACGCAGTATTTT.

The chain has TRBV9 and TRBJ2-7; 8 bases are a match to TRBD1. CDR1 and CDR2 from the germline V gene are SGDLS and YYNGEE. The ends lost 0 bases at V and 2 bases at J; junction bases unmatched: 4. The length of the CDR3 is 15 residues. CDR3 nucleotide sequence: TGTGCCAGCAGCGTAGGTGTGGGACAGGCCTACGAGCAGTACTTC. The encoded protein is CASSVGVGQAYEQYF.

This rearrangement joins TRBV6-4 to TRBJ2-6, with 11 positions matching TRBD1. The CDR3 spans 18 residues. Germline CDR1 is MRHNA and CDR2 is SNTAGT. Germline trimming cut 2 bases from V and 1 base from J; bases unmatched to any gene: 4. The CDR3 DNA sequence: TGTGCCAGCAGTGACCCCGGGACAGGGGGATCTGGGGCCAACGTCCTGACTTTC. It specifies CASSDPGTGGSGANVLTF.

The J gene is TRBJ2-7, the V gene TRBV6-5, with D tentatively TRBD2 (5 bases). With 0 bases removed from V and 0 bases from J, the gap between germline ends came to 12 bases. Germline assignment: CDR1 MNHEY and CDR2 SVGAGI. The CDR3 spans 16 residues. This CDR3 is CASSYSSPGFSYEQYF. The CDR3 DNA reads TGTGCCAGCAGTTACTCGAGTCCGGGATTCTCCTACGAGCAGTACTTC.

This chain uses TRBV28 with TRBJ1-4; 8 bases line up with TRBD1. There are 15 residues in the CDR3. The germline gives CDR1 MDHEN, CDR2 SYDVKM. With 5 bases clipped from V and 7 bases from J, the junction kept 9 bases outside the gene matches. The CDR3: CASSGTGRIGEKLFF. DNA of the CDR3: TGTGCCAGCAGTGGGACAGGTCGGATTGGTGAAAAACTGTTTTTT.

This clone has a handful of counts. The CDR3 nucleotides read TGTGCCAGCAGCTTAGCCGCGGCCATAGCGGGAGGTCCCTACAATGAGCAGTTCTTC. Residues: CASSLAAAIAGGPYNEQFF. The chain employs TRBV7-9 and TRBJ2-1, with 10 positions matching TRBD2. Germline assignment: CDR1 SEHNR and CDR2 FQNEAQ (reference sequence). CDR3 length equals 19 residues. The trim removed 0 bases at V and 2 bases at J, leaving 10 bases unmatched.

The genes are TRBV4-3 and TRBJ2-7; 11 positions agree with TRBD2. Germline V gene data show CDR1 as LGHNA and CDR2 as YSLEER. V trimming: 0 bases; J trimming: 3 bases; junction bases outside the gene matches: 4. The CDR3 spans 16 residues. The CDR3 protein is CASSQDLTSGIYEQYF. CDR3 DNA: TGCGCCAGCAGCCAAGATTTGACTAGCGGGATCTACGAGCAGTACTTC.

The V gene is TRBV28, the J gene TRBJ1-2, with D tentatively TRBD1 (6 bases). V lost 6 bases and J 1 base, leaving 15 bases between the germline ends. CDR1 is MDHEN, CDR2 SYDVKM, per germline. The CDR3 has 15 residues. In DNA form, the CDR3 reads TGTGCCAGCAGCAACAGGGTTGATCGTAACTATGGCTACACCTTC. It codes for CASSNRVDRNYGYTF.

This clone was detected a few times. In nucleotides, the CDR3 is TGTGCCAGCAGCTCCCGCCGGACTAGCAGTTTTTACGAGCAGTACTTC. It translates to CASSSRRTSSFYEQYF. The V and J genes are TRBV13 and TRBJ2-7, with TRBD2 matching over 8 bases. CDR3 length: 16 residues. Per germline, CDR1 PRHDT and CDR2 FYEKMQ (reference sequence). The V and J ends lost 4 bases and 4 bases, in that order; junction bases with no gene match: 12.

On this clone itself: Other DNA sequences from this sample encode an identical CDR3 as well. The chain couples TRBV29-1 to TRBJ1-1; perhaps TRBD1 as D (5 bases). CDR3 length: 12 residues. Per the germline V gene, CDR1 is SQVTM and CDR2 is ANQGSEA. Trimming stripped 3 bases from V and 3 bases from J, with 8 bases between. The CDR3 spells CSVEGGDTEAFF. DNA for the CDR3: TGCAGCGTTGAGGGGGGGGACACTGAAGCTTTCTTT.

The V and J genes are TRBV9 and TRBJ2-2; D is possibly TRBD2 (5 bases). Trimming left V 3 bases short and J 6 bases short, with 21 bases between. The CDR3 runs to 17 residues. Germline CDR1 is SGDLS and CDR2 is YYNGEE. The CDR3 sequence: CASSAPRTGLQAGELFF. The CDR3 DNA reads TGTGCCAGCAGCGCACCGAGAACTGGACTCCAAGCCGGGGAGCTGTTTTTT.

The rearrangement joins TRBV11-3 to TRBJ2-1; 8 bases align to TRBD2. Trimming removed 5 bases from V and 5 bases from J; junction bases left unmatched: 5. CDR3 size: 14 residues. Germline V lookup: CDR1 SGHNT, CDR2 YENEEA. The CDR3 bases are TGTGCCAGCAGCAGATCTAGCGGGCACAATGAGCAGTTCTTC. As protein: CASSRSSGHNEQFF.

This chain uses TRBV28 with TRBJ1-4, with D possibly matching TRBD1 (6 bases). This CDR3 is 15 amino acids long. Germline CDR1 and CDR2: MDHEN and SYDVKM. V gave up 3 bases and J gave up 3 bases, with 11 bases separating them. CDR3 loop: CASSLVQGSNEKLFF. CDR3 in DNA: TGTGCCAGCAGTTTGGTACAGGGATCTAATGAAAAACTGTTTTTT.